Listed below are T cell receptor beta chains from one sample, sequenced in a study of beta chain features in type 1 diabetes. Assay used: immunoSEQ multiplex PCR; TCRdb lists only in-frame clones, some missing. The sample includes 350,000 to 450,000 clones, about 14% of them seen just once. The sequenced sample consisted of naive CD4+ T cells from blood. The receptors stem from a woman aged 18-29 years in good health. CDR3s include the opening cysteine and the closing phenylalanine or tryptophan. D genes are given only for firm matches. Clone size, where shown, is once, few, many, or a class for clones that have expanded.

j_call clone_size d_call v_call cdr3_aa cdr3_nt
TRBJ2-1 - TRBD1 TRBV7-9 CASSPTGTGTYNEQFF TGTGCCAGCAGTCCGACCGGGACAGGCACTTACAATGAGCAGTTCTTC
TRBJ2-1 - - TRBV7-7 CASTPQGQGHYHNEQFF TGTGCTAGCACCCCGCAGGGGCAGGGCCATTATCACAATGAGCAGTTCTTC
TRBJ1-5 - TRBD1 TRBV18 CASSETGNSNQPQHF TGTGCCAGCTCGGAGACAGGGAATAGCAATCAGCCCCAGCATTTT
TRBJ1-1 few TRBD1 TRBV5-1 CASSPYTGDTEAFF TGCGCCAGCAGCCCGTATACAGGGGACACTGAAGCTTTCTTT
TRBJ2-6 - - TRBV29-1 CSAKQRRSSGANVLTF TGCAGCGCTAAACAGCGGCGAAGCTCTGGGGCCAACGTCCTGACTTTC
TRBJ2-1 once TRBD2 TRBV5-1 CASSRWLGLAGNEQFF TGCGCCAGCAGCCGTTGGTTGGGACTAGCTGGCAATGAGCAGTTCTTC
TRBJ2-5 - TRBD2 TRBV18 CASSPRPPKAGGYQETQYF TGTGCCAGCTCACCACGGCCTCCTAAAGCGGGAGGATACCAAGAGACCCAGTACTTC
TRBJ2-3 few - TRBV5-1 CASSLEQATDTQYF TGCGCCAGCAGCTTGGAGCAGGCCACAGATACGCAGTATTTT
TRBJ1-2 few TRBD1 TRBV7-9 CASSRDRAHLGF TGTGCCAGCAGCAGAGACAGGGCCCACTTAGGTTTC
TRBJ2-1 - TRBD2 TRBV6-5 CASSYASGSITEQFF TGTGCCAGCAGTTACGCTAGCGGGAGTATAACTGAGCAGTTCTTC
TRBJ2-3 few - TRBV21-1 CASSTGLAVWLDTQYF TGTGCCAGCAGCACCGGACTAGCTGTGTGGTTAGATACGCAGTATTTT
TRBJ1-1 few - TRBV7-9 CASSDTVNTEAFF TGTGCCAGCAGCGACACAGTGAACACTGAAGCTTTCTTT
TRBJ2-1 few TRBD2 TRBV30 CAWDSGRGYNEQFF TGTGCCTGGGATAGCGGGAGGGGCTACAATGAGCAGTTCTTC
TRBJ1-4 - - TRBV19 CASSPSAGHDEKLFF TGTGCCAGTAGCCCTTCGGCAGGGCATGATGAAAAACTGTTTTTT
TRBJ2-3 - TRBD2 TRBV30 CAWTSGHTQYF TGTGCCTGGACTAGCGGACATACGCAGTATTTT
TRBJ2-4 - TRBD2 TRBV13 CASSRGGGRGKNIQYF TGTGCCAGCAGCCGCGGCGGGGGGAGAGGCAAAAACATTCAGTACTTC
TRBJ2-7 - TRBD2 TRBV4-3 CASSQDLGTRGYEQYF TGCGCCAGCAGCCAAGATCTAGGGACTAGAGGCTACGAGCAGTACTTC
TRBJ2-7 - TRBD1 TRBV27 CASSWDRSTYEQYF TGTGCCAGCAGTTGGGACAGATCAACCTACGAGCAGTACTTC
TRBJ2-5 few TRBD1 TRBV9 CASSSLDRDQETQYF TGTGCCAGCAGCTCCCTAGACAGGGACCAAGAGACCCAGTACTTC
TRBJ2-5 - - TRBV5-1 CASRTAQETQYF TGCGCCAGCAGGACAGCACAAGAGACCCAGTACTTC
TRBJ2-3 - - TRBV2 CASSVGGRSTDTQYF TGTGCCAGCAGTGTTGGGGGCCGGAGCACAGATACGCAGTATTTT
TRBJ1-1 few - TRBV30 CAWSWEMNTEAFF TGTGCCTGGAGTTGGGAGATGAACACTGAAGCTTTCTTT
TRBJ2-4 - TRBD2 TRBV6-5 CASSPSGRRNIQYF TGTGCCAGCAGTCCTAGCGGGAGACGGAACATTCAGTACTTC
TRBJ1-1 few - TRBV30 CAWNGGTVNTEAFF TGTGCCTGGAACGGCGGGACCGTGAACACTGAAGCTTTCTTT
TRBJ2-1 few TRBD2 TRBV14 CASSQDFLAGVREQFF TGTGCCAGCAGCCAAGATTTCCTAGCGGGCGTGAGGGAGCAGTTCTTC
TRBJ1-1 - - TRBV7-8 CASSSGLPNTEAFF TGTGCCAGCAGCTCAGGACTGCCGAACACTGAAGCTTTCTTT
TRBJ1-2 - TRBD1 TRBV27 CASSLGWQGAYGYTF TGTGCCAGCAGTTTAGGGTGGCAGGGGGCCTATGGCTACACCTTC
TRBJ2-7 few - TRBV14 CASSPDGQAYEQYF TGTGCCAGCAGCCCTGATGGACAAGCCTACGAGCAGTACTTC
TRBJ2-7 few TRBD1 TRBV29-1 CSVVGQGAYEQYF TGCAGCGTCGTTGGACAGGGGGCCTACGAGCAGTACTTC
TRBJ2-7 - - TRBV9 CASSGHSTYEQYF TGTGCCAGCAGCGGTCACAGCACCTACGAGCAGTACTTC
TRBJ2-1 few TRBD2 TRBV28 CASSFPLGLGRQFF TGTGCCAGCAGTTTTCCCCTCGGACTAGGTAGACAGTTCTTC
TRBJ1-5 few - TRBV2 CASSLRGPQHF TGTGCCAGCAGTCTCCGGGGGCCCCAGCATTTT
TRBJ2-2 - TRBD1 TRBV2 CASSGQGNTGELFF TGTGCCAGCAGTGGACAGGGAAACACCGGGGAGCTGTTTTTT